Below are 3 T cell receptor beta chains sequenced from a single sample in a study of CD8+ T cells in alopecia areata. The sample's treatment: oral pan-JAK inhibitor, 5-10 mg twice daily. cDNA reverse transcribed from extracted RNA served as the sequencing template. Data came from immunoSEQ multiplex PCR; TCRdb stores just in-frame clones and leaves some out. Among approximately 170,000 clones listed, about 60% were seen once. Sample: CD4+ T cells sorted from blood, taken at week 24, from a patient treated with tofacitinib. The source is a human donor with alopecia areata.

The J gene is TRBJ2-7, the V gene TRBV7-9; D is possibly TRBD1 (5 bases). This CDR3 spans 15 amino acids. Trimming removed 0 bases from V and 4 bases from J, with 13 bases in between. The germline V gene has CDR1 SEHNR and CDR2 FQNEAQ (reference sequence). The chain's CDR3 is CASSLAGQGKYEQYF. The CDR3 nucleotides read TGTGCCAGCAGCTTAGCTGGGCAGGGAAAGTACGAGCAGTACTTC.

The chain combines TRBV6-1 with TRBJ2-7; D remains unclear. CDR3 length equals 12 residues. CDR1 is MNHNS and CDR2 is SASEGT in the germline V gene. Deletions cut 8 bases from V and 4 bases from J, with 12 bases between. The CDR3 region is CASSVGEYEQYF. Here the CDR3 DNA reads TGTGCCAGCTCGGTGGGTGAGTACGAGCAGTACTTC.

This clone was seen more than once but under ten times. J is TRBJ1-4 and V is TRBV19; perhaps TRBD1 as D (6 bases). The CDR3 spans 16 residues. The V gene's germline CDR1 is LNHDA and CDR2 SQIVND (reference sequence). The V and J ends lost 5 bases and 7 bases respectively, with 20 bases between them. CDR3 amino acids: CASSPSPAGGSEKLFF. CDR3 sequence (DNA): TGTGCCAGTAGTCCCTCCCCGGCGGGGGGCTCTGAAAAACTGTTTTTT.